This T cell receptor (beta chain) came from a study of T cells in Graves' hyperthyroidism and ophthalmopathy (dated by TCRdb to between 2019 and 2020). About the study as a whole: Peripheral blood was sampled at the time of initial diagnosis, prior to any treatment. Whether ophthalmopathy could be predicted prospectively was tested in an independent validation cohort made up of roughly 20 hyperthyroidism patients plus 17 patients who later progressed to ophthalmopathy. A discovery cohort of 95 to 100 patients, 43 with Graves' ophthalmopathy and roughly 59 with stable Graves' hyperthyroidism, was used to find distinguishing TCR V-J signatures. Thyroid tissue and blood T-cell repertoires from six or seven Graves' hyperthyroidism patients were also compared in the study. The roughly 100 discovery patients were randomly divided into training and test sets at a 7:3 ratio. The paper reports TCR Vbeta CDR3 sequencing of some 140 peripheral blood samples: under 45 ophthalmopathy, about 75 hyperthyroidism and approximately 17 progressor patients. After sampling, hyperthyroidism patients received methimazole starting at 30 mg daily, and ophthalmopathy patients received high-dose intravenous methylprednisolone.

Overall results and qualifications from the work: Blood samples also contained most of the expanded thyroid clonotypes (frequency above 0.001), which suggests that blood repertoires may reflect thyroid immune responses. In cross-validation, a model built on a 13 V-J signature told ophthalmopathy apart from stable hyperthyroidism with 87.88% sensitivity and around 81% specificity, and in testing the same model reached 80%/75%. In validation, the model predicted progression to ophthalmopathy with approximately 71% sensitivity and about 73% specificity, a median of approximately 6.5 months before onset. Sample size was not statistically predetermined, and blinding of investigators to group allocation was not performed.

The TCR beta CDR3 regions were amplified from RNA transcripts. For the first round of RT-PCR on the TCR CDR3, the HTBI primer set was used together with the Qiagen OneStep RT-PCR kit. Libraries were constructed in a second round of multiplex PCR, after which size selection and purification were performed. Libraries were sequenced paired-end with 100 bp reads on an Illumina HiSeq2000. Per the authors' processing: SOAPnuke was used to process the raw data, throwing out any read that contained adapters or uncalled bases, had a mean Phred below 15, or lacked an exact constant-primer or identifier match. COPE v1.2.5 was used to merge high-quality paired reads, and clonotypes were defined as unique nucleotide sequences. Clonotypes were aligned to IMGT TRBV, TRBD and TRBJ reference segments using MiTCR v1.1. The analysis included only V-J combinations with a frequency above 0.0001, which together covered around 99% of the repertoires. The TCS score was defined as F50 (clonal expansion) divided by E x V (chaos), with BLOSUM62-based TCRdist calculated between CDR3 peptides within each V-J. Welch's t-statistics and random forest reduced roughly 530 V-J features to under 15, which were used in a naive Bayes classifier (R e1071). The public reads were run again by TCRdb, first through fastp at Q25 and then through MiXCR, and only productive beta chains were kept. Each CDR3 protein appears once, grouped with its most common genes and DNA. TCRdb, not the authors, supplied the V and J calls. This sample gives around 300,000 distinct CDR3 sequences in total; about 20% of them show up just once. The top ten hold around 65% of the sample.

Ophthalmopathy patients had moderately to severely active disease, Clinical Activity Score of at least 3, NOSPECS grade of at least 4, and duration under 3 months. Exclusion was applied to patients with uncontrolled infections, other autoimmune diseases, pregnancy or lactation. Diagnoses were based on clinical symptoms, serum thyroxine and TRAb, thyroid ultrasound and orbital computed tomography. PBMCs were isolated from around 10 ml of fresh peripheral blood by Ficoll-Paque density gradient centrifugation. Total RNA was extracted using Trizol reagent, and RNA quality was assessed on an Agilent 2100 Bioanalyzer. This clonotype was observed at least ten times. Its antigen specificity is not known. One base away there is no much larger clone; base qualities are not given. The clonotype was recovered from a man aged 25 to 45 with Graves' ophthalmopathy. The sample comprised blood.

The nucleotide sequence is given as TGTGCCAGCAGGACAAAAGGAGTACGGATCCCCCGCACTGAGCAGTTCTTC. Translated, it gives CASRTKGVRIPRTEQFF. The chain uses TRBV28 and TRBJ2-1, with the D gene not confidently named. The cysteine opens and the phenylalanine closes a CDR3 of 17 amino acids. Kept here is only the CDR3 DNA, which spans 51 bases and is read in frame from base 1. Trimming costs V 6 bases and J 9 bases, and their ends lie 27 bases apart. CDR1 and CDR2 are read off the germline V gene as MDHEN and SYDVKM. Extended through the reference TRBV28 and TRBJ2-1 proteins, this CDR3 yields the full variable domain: DVKVTQSSRYLVKRTGEKVFLECVQDMDHENMFWYRQDPGLGLRLIYFSYDVKMKEKGDIPEGYSVSREKKERFSLILESASTNQTSMYLCASRTKGVRIPRTEQFFGPGTRLTVL.